Sequencing of this T cell receptor (beta chain) was carried out in a study of neurological immune-mediated disorders. As for time point: longitudinal time-point 3. TCRdb re-called the 5' RACE reads with MiXCR, one entry per CDR3 protein. The sample carries 95,000 to 110,000 distinct CDR3 sequences, 11% recorded once. V was trimmed by 4 bases and J by 8 bases, leaving 15 bases between them. Germline CDR1 reads LGHDT; CDR2 reads YNNKEL (reference sequence). The CDR3 loop spans 14 amino acids. Source material: PBMCs. V gene TRBV3-1 combines with J gene TRBJ2-4, with TRBD1 as a possible D gene (5 bases). The sequence derives from a female donor with HTLV-1-associated myelopathy (HAM/TSP). This CDR3 reads CASSPRAGYDIQYF. The DNA of the CDR3 is TGTGCCAGCAGCCCTCGGGCAGGGTACGACATTCAGTACTTC.